One sample yielded the 19 T cell receptor beta chains listed below, sequenced in a study of CD8 T cells in ankylosing spondylitis. TCRdb reprocessed the 5' RACE reads with MiXCR, giving one entry per CDR3 protein. The sample shows 130,000 or so distinct CDR3 sequences, about 6.4% of them seen only once. Material: blood, either unsorted or a sorted T cell fraction (not recorded which). These receptors all stem from a male donor with ankylosing spondylitis or in good health (not recorded which).

This clonotype has ten or more counts. The chain is built from TRBV12-3 or TRBV12-4 and TRBJ1-1; a possible D gene is TRBD1 (5 bases). V was cut by 4 bases and J by 0 bases, with 12 bases left in between. The CDR3 extends over 15 amino acids. This CDR3 reads CASSSLTGLNTEAFF. The CDR3, as DNA: TGTGCCAGCAGTTCCTTAACAGGTCTGAACACTGAAGCTTTCTTT.

This clonotype was counted at least ten times. The chain couples TRBV20-1 to TRBJ2-2; D ambiguous. Trimming shortened V by 3 bases and J by 3 bases, and 2 bases separated the two germline ends. CDR1 and CDR2 (germline): DFQATT, SNEGSKA (reference sequence). This CDR3 region has 11 residues. The CDR3 is CSASDTGELFF. CDR3 DNA: TGCAGTGCTAGCGACACCGGGGAGCTGTTTTTT.

This clonotype came up a few times. The chain recombines TRBV5-1 with TRBJ2-1; D ambiguous. V gave up 5 bases and J gave up 0 bases, with 15 bases separating them. The CDR3 has 16 residues. CDR1 is SGHRS, CDR2 YFSETQ, per germline. CDR3 sequence reads: CASRSLSGSSYNEQFF. CDR3 in DNA: TGCGCCAGCAGATCGCTCTCGGGTAGCTCCTACAATGAGCAGTTCTTC.

In its sample, this clonotype was seen many times. The rearrangement uses TRBV5-1 and TRBJ2-3; D uncertain. Germline CDR1 SGHRS, CDR2 YFSETQ. The V end was cut by 4 bases, the J end by 2 bases, with 8 bases between. CDR3 size: 13 residues. Written as DNA, the CDR3 is TGCGCCAGCAGCGGGTCCCTCACAGATACGCAGTATTTT. This sequence encodes CASSGSLTDTQYF.

This clonotype was seen ten or more times. This chain links TRBV6-1 with TRBJ2-1; 11 positions match TRBD2. CDR3 size: 19 residues. CDR1 is MNHNS and CDR2 is SASEGT in the germline V gene. After removal of 5 bases from V and 0 bases from J, the junction contained 12 bases not matched to a gene. The CDR3 spells CASSINTSGGRSSYNEQFF. Here the CDR3 DNA reads TGTGCCAGCAGTATCAATACTAGCGGGGGTCGAAGCTCCTACAATGAGCAGTTCTTC.

In its sample, this clonotype was seen a few times. The V gene is TRBV6-4, the J gene TRBJ2-3; D is unresolved. Trimming pared 8 bases from V and 2 bases from J, leaving 29 bases between. The CDR3 consists of 19 residues. CDR1 and CDR2 from the germline V gene are MRHNA and SNTAGT. The DNA for the CDR3 is TGTGCCAGCCATGACCCCCGGGCTGGAACGACACACACCACAGATACGCAGTATTTT. It translates to CASHDPRAGTTHTTDTQYF.

In its sample, this clonotype was seen many times. This rearrangement joins TRBV20-1 to TRBJ1-2; no definite D call. Trimming removed 5 bases from V and 8 bases from J, with 12 bases in between. The CDR3 contains 11 residues. Germline CDR1 and CDR2: DFQATT and SNEGSKA (reference sequence). The CDR3 is CSAQPYGGYTF. The CDR3 nucleotides read TGCAGTGCTCAACCCTATGGGGGCTACACCTTC.

This clonotype was seen at least ten times. The J gene is TRBJ1-1, the V gene TRBV20-1; D gene unclear. The CDR3 runs to 12 residues. Trimming left V 3 bases short and J 10 bases short, with 15 bases between. In germline, CDR1 is DFQATT, CDR2 SNEGSKA (reference sequence). The CDR3 region is CSASWTQLGAFF. CDR3 bases: TGCAGTGCTAGCTGGACCCAACTCGGAGCTTTCTTT.

This clonotype was seen many times. The chain recombines TRBV20-1 with TRBJ1-1; TRBD1 might be the D (6 bases). The CDR3 loop spans 13 amino acids. Trimming stripped 1 base from V and 9 bases from J, with 15 bases between. Germline V CDR1 and CDR2: DFQATT, SNEGSKA (reference sequence). The CDR3: CSARALRDTKAFF. The CDR3 nucleotides read TGCAGTGCTAGAGCCCTCCGGGACACCAAAGCTTTCTTT.

This clonotype has ten or more counts. The chain has TRBV20-1 and TRBJ2-7, with 9 nucleotides matching TRBD2. The germline gives CDR1 DFQATT, CDR2 SNEGSKA (reference sequence). The junction had 20 bases not matched to a gene; V was cut back by 6 bases and J by 5 bases. This CDR3 region has 17 residues. The CDR3 region has the DNA TGCAGTGCCACTCGCCCCCGGACTAGCGCCTCCTTGAACGAGCAGTACTTC. This encodes CSATRPRTSASLNEQYF.

This clonotype was seen many times. The chain joins TRBV7-2 to TRBJ1-3; D is unresolved. The CDR3 is made up of 14 amino acids. CDR1 and CDR2 from the germline V gene are SGHTA and FQGNSA. With 1 base removed from V and 4 bases from J, the gap between germline ends came to 8 bases. CDR3 region: CASSLVAIGNTIYF. The CDR3, as DNA: TGTGCCAGCAGCTTAGTGGCCATAGGAAACACCATATATTTT.

This clonotype was seen repeatedly, ten times or more. The chain couples TRBV7-3 to TRBJ2-2; D is perhaps TRBD2 (6 bases). Germline-derived CDR1 and CDR2 are SGHTA and FQGTGA. Trimming left V 0 bases short and J 1 base short, with 9 bases between. CDR3 length: 16 amino acids. CDR3 sequence reads: CASSLTPGGNTGELFF. CDR3 nucleotide sequence: TGTGCCAGCAGCTTAACCCCCGGGGGGAACACCGGGGAGCTGTTTTTT. The whole variable domain, filled in from reference TRBV7-3 and TRBJ2-2, reads GAGVSQTPSNKVTEKGKYVELRCDPISGHTALYWYRQSLGQGPEFLIYFQGTGAADDSGLPNDRFFAVRPEGSVSTLKIQRTERGDSAVYLCASSLTPGGNTGELFFGEGSRLTVL.

This clonotype was recorded at least ten times. V usage is TRBV7-2 and J usage is TRBJ2-2; 7 nucleotides agree with TRBD1. The CDR3 is 13 residues long. CDR1 is SGHTA and CDR2 is FQGNSA in the germline V gene. Trimming at V came to 5 bases and at J to 5 bases, leaving 2 bases not matched to a gene. CDR3 nucleotides: TGTGCCAGCAGCCCAGGGGGTACCGGGGAGCTGTTTTTT. Its protein product is CASSPGGTGELFF.

This clonotype was detected ten times or more. The chain couples TRBV5-1 to TRBJ1-4, with TRBD1 identical over 8 bases. From germline, CDR1 is SGHRS and CDR2 YFSETQ. V was pared by 4 bases and J by 6 bases, with 11 bases of the junction left unmatched. The CDR3 has 16 amino acids. The CDR3 loop is CASSHLLPGGDEKLFF. In nucleotides, the CDR3 is TGCGCCAGCAGCCACTTACTACCAGGGGGCGATGAAAAACTGTTTTTT.

This sequence joins TRBV4-2 and TRBJ1-5; no clear D gene. Germline V gene lookup returns CDR1 LGHNA and CDR2 YNFKEQ. The V end was cut by 3 bases, the J end by 0 bases, with 9 bases between. CDR3 length equals 15 residues. The DNA for the CDR3 is TGTGCCAGCAGCCAGACGGGCGATAGCAATCAGCCCCAGCATTTT. The encoded protein is CASSQTGDSNQPQHF.

This clonotype has ten or more counts. The chain recombines TRBV5-1 with TRBJ2-1, with TRBD2 identical over 15 bases. V trimming: 0 bases; J trimming: 3 bases; junction bases outside the gene matches: 1. This CDR3 is 17 amino acids long. Germline CDR1 and CDR2: SGHRS and YFSETQ. CDR3 amino acids: CASSLGGLAGGYNEQFF. Here the CDR3 DNA reads TGCGCCAGCAGCTTGGGGGGACTAGCGGGAGGCTACAATGAGCAGTTCTTC.

The CDR3: CAWSQGVNSPLHF. The CDR3 nucleotides read TGTGCCTGGAGCCAAGGGGTTAATTCACCCCTCCACTTT. The chain joins TRBV30 to TRBJ1-6; D might be TRBD1 (5 bases). The V end lost 3 bases, the J end lost 6 bases, and 9 bases lay between the germline ends. The CDR3 covers 13 residues. Per the germline V gene, CDR1 is GTSNPN and CDR2 is SVGIG (reference sequence). Variable domain in full (rest from reference TRBV30 and TRBJ1-6): SQTIHQWPATLVQPVGSPLSLECTVEGTSNPNLYWYRQAAGRGLQLLFYSVGIGQISSEVPQNLSASRPQDRQFILSSKKLLLSDSGFYLCAWSQGVNSPLHFGNGTRLTVT.

The genes are TRBV3-1 and TRBJ2-7, with TRBD2 matching 11 bases. The germline V gene has CDR1 LGHDT and CDR2 YNNKEL (reference sequence). The CDR3 loop spans 17 amino acids. The junction had 22 bases not matched to a gene; V was cut back by 10 bases and J by 8 bases. CDR3 bases: TGTGCCACCTGCCAAGAATTAGCGGGAGGGCCTAGTTCTAAGCAGTACTTC. This translates into CATCQELAGGPSSKQYF.

The chain recombines TRBV10-3 with TRBJ2-2, with 8 bases aligning to TRBD1. This CDR3 spans 15 amino acids. V shed 10 bases, J shed 2 bases, and the junction held 9 bases outside the gene matches. Germline CDR1 and CDR2: ENHRY and SYGVKD. The CDR3 DNA follows: TGTGCCACCTACCCGGGACAGGCAAACACCGGGGAGCTGTTTTTT. Its translation is CATYPGQANTGELFF.